These 22 T cell receptor beta chains originate from one sample sequenced in a study of T cell changes during pregnancy in multiple sclerosis. Data came from immunoSEQ multiplex PCR; TCRdb stores just in-frame clones and leaves some out. The sample carries roughly 57,000 clones, nearly 90% recorded once. Sequences were derived from peripheral blood, sampled in the first trimester of pregnancy. The receptor set was obtained from a female donor with multiple sclerosis, enrolled in a pregnancy study.

The V call is TRBV27, the J call TRBJ2-1, with 11 nucleotides matching TRBD2. Per the germline V gene, CDR1 is MNHEY and CDR2 is SMNVEV (reference sequence). The trim removed 1 base at V and 7 bases at J, leaving 12 bases unmatched. The CDR3 has 18 residues. The CDR3 bases are TGTGCCAGCAGTTTATTGCCTAGCGGGAGGTCAAGCCCAAATGAGCAGTTCTTC. This sequence encodes CASSLLPSGRSSPNEQFF.

This clone was counted a single time. The V gene is TRBV6-5, the J gene TRBJ1-2; TRBD1 is a possible D gene (6 bases). The ends were cut back, 8 bases at V and 4 bases at J, with 14 bases in the middle. Germline-derived CDR1 and CDR2 are MNHEY and SVGAGI. This CDR3 region has 13 residues. The CDR3 DNA sequence: TGTGCCAGCGGGGCAGGGGTCTTCTATGGCTACACCTTC. It translates to CASGAGVFYGYTF.

V gene TRBV5-1 combines with J gene TRBJ1-1; no clear D gene. This CDR3 has 14 amino acids. Germline assignment: CDR1 SGHRS and CDR2 YFSETQ. The V end was cut by 4 bases, the J end by 3 bases, with 13 bases between. The CDR3 nucleotides are TGCGCCAGCAGCGCCAAGGACTCCTACACTGAAGCTTTCTTT. As protein: CASSAKDSYTEAFF.

This clone appeared once. CDR3 loop: CASSPRGGSYNEQFF. DNA of the CDR3: TGTGCCAGCAGCCCTCGGGGGGGCTCCTACAATGAGCAGTTCTTC. This chain joins TRBV5-8 and TRBJ2-1, with 8 bases matching TRBD2. J gave up 0 bases and V 4 bases, and 3 bases lay outside the gene matches. In germline, CDR1 is SGHTS, CDR2 YDEGEE. The CDR3 has 15 residues.

The sample holds a few counts of this clone. The chain couples TRBV6-1 to TRBJ2-5; 7 bases are a match to TRBD2. With 6 bases clipped from V and 4 bases from J, the junction kept 5 bases outside the gene matches. Germline V gene lookup returns CDR1 MNHNS and CDR2 SASEGT. The CDR3 extends over 13 amino acids. The CDR3 nucleotides read TGTGCCAGCAGCCGGACTAGAACAGAGACCCAGTACTTC. It encodes CASSRTRTETQYF.

As regards this clone: At one end the junction does not follow the germline gene, possibly because of a read error. V usage is TRBV10-2 and J usage is TRBJ2-7; 7 bases fit TRBD2. Germline V gene sequence: CDR1 WSHSY, CDR2 SAAADI. The CDR3 extends over 12 amino acids. The CDR3 here is CASSDSEGGEDF. CDR3 bases: TGCGCCAGCAGTGATTCTGAGGGAGGGGAAGACTTC.

This chain uses TRBV27 with TRBJ2-6, with D tentatively TRBD2 (5 bases). Germline values: CDR1 MNHEY, CDR2 SMNVEV (reference sequence). V lost 5 bases and J 3 bases, leaving 8 bases between the germline ends. The CDR3 is made up of 14 amino acids. The CDR3: CASSAGVGANVLTF. The CDR3 nucleotides read TGTGCCAGCAGTGCGGGTGTTGGGGCCAACGTCCTGACTTTC.

The rearrangement links TRBV5-1 to TRBJ2-1; a possible D gene is TRBD2 (6 bases). The germline V and J ends were trimmed by 0 bases and 0 bases, with 7 bases remaining between them. CDR1 is SGHRS, CDR2 YFSETQ, per germline. This CDR3 comprises 15 residues. CDR3: CASSLGGNSYNEQFF. The CDR3 coding sequence is TGCGCCAGCAGCTTGGGCGGGAACTCCTACAATGAGCAGTTCTTC. Full variable domain (outside the CDR3, taken from reference TRBV5-1 and TRBJ2-1): KAGVTQTPRYLIKTRGQQVTLSCSPISGHRSVSWYQQTPGQGLQFLFEYFSETQRNKGNFPGRFSGRQFSNSRSEMNVSTLELGDSALYLCASSLGGNSYNEQFFGPGTRLTVL.

V usage is TRBV5-6 and J usage is TRBJ2-7; perhaps TRBD1 as D (5 bases). The CDR3 runs 13 residues. The germline V and J ends were trimmed by 1 base and 3 bases, with 8 bases remaining between them. Germline lookup yields CDR1 SGHDT and CDR2 YYEEEE. CDR3 in DNA: TGTGCCAGCAGCTTGAACGGACACTACGAGCAGTACTTC. Its protein is CASSLNGHYEQYF.

This clone is a singleton in its sample. The chain couples TRBV12-5 to TRBJ2-2; 8 bases are a match to TRBD1. The CDR3 runs to 15 residues. V shed 6 bases and J 5 bases; nucleotides not matched to a gene: 8. CDR1 is LGHNT and CDR2 is FRNRAP in the germline V gene. CDR3 protein: CASGIPGGRTGELFF. In DNA form, the CDR3 reads TGTGCTAGTGGGATCCCAGGGGGCAGAACCGGGGAGCTGTTTTTT.

This clone was detected only once. CDR3 bases: TGCAGTGCTAGGCGAGAGTTTGGCTACACCTTC. This translates into CSARREFGYTF. The rearrangement joins TRBV20-1 to TRBJ1-2; D gene unclear. CDR1 is DFQATT, CDR2 SNEGSKA, per germline (reference sequence). The CDR3 runs to 11 residues. The V end was cut by 3 bases, the J end by 7 bases, with 9 bases between.

In this sample, this clone turned up many times. The chain is built from TRBV28 and TRBJ2-2; 10 positions agree with TRBD2. The CDR3 has 17 residues. CDR1 is MDHEN, CDR2 SYDVKM, per germline. The V and J ends lost 1 base and 6 bases, in that order; junction bases with no gene match: 8. CDR3 bases: TGTGCCAGCAGTTTATTCGACTTAGCGGGAGGACCCGGGGAGCTGTTTTTT. Its protein product is CASSLFDLAGGPGELFF.

The chain joins TRBV6-5 to TRBJ1-2; D might be TRBD1 (6 bases). CDR1 is MNHEY and CDR2 is SVGAGI in the germline V gene. V lost 6 bases and J 2 bases, leaving 10 bases between the germline ends. The CDR3 spans 13 residues. The CDR3 coding sequence is TGTGCCAGCAGCTGGACAGAGAACTATGGCTACACCTTC. Translation gives CASSWTENYGYTF.

This rearrangement joins TRBV18 to TRBJ2-3, with 13 nucleotides matching TRBD2. Trimming removed 4 bases from V and 4 bases from J; junction bases left unmatched: 2. CDR1 and CDR2 (germline): KGHSH, LQKENI. CDR3 length equals 15 residues. Here the CDR3 DNA reads TGTGCCAGCTCACGCACTAGCGGGGGGGCAGATACGCAGTATTTT. Its protein product is CASSRTSGGADTQYF.

The V and J genes are TRBV30 and TRBJ1-2; D is uncertain. The CDR3 length is 13 residues. The V gene lost 0 bases and the J gene lost 3 bases, with 8 bases spanning the gap. CDR1 and CDR2 (germline): GTSNPN, SVGIG (reference sequence). The CDR3 loop reads CAWSVAGHYGYTF. CDR3 sequence (DNA): TGTGCCTGGAGTGTAGCGGGTCACTATGGCTACACCTTC.

The chain has TRBV6-5 and TRBJ1-2; weak D call: TRBD1 (6 bases). The germline gives CDR1 MNHEY, CDR2 SVGAGI. The CDR3 has 14 residues. The ends were cut back, 4 bases at V and 7 bases at J, with 16 bases in the middle. CDR3 coding DNA: TGTGCCAGCAGTTCCCACATGTCAGGGGCTGGCTACACCTTC. It translates to CASSSHMSGAGYTF.

V usage is TRBV6-1 and J usage is TRBJ2-1; the D gene is possibly TRBD1 (5 bases). The V end was cut by 4 bases, the J end by 5 bases, with 12 bases between. There are 14 residues in the CDR3. The germline V gene encodes CDR1 MNHNS and CDR2 SASEGT. Here the CDR3 DNA reads TGTGCCAGCAGTGCTTCGACAGCAAACAATGAGCAGTTCTTC. Amino acids: CASSASTANNEQFF.

Notes on this clone: The identical CDR3 is also encoded by other nucleotide sequences in the sample. This rearrangement joins TRBV5-1 to TRBJ2-1, with D possibly TRBD2 on 5 matching bases. The CDR3 consists of 12 residues. The germline gives CDR1 SGHRS, CDR2 YFSETQ. Trimming left V 4 bases short and J 6 bases short, with 8 bases between. CDR3 sequence: CASSLGGNEQFF. In DNA form, the CDR3 reads TGCGCCAGCAGCCTAGGAGGCAATGAGCAGTTCTTC.

The chain carries TRBV29-1 and TRBJ1-4, with TRBD1 as a possible D gene (6 bases). Germline CDR1 SQVTM, CDR2 ANQGSEA. Trimming stripped 1 base from V and 7 bases from J, with 19 bases between. The CDR3 contains 16 residues. The CDR3: CSVEGGMSGGGEKLFF. For the CDR3, the DNA is TGCAGCGTTGAAGGTGGAATGTCGGGGGGCGGTGAAAAACTGTTTTTT.

The chain employs TRBV5-1 and TRBJ1-5, with D unresolved. CDR3 size: 13 residues. The germline V and J ends were trimmed by 0 bases and 7 bases, with 8 bases remaining between them. The germline CDR1 and CDR2 sequences are SGHRS and YFSETQ. The CDR3 loop reads CASSLEGSQPQHF. DNA of the CDR3: TGCGCCAGCAGCTTGGAAGGTAGCCAGCCCCAGCATTTT. The whole variable domain, filled in from reference TRBV5-1 and TRBJ1-5, reads KAGVTQTPRYLIKTRGQQVTLSCSPISGHRSVSWYQQTPGQGLQFLFEYFSETQRNKGNFPGRFSGRQFSNSRSEMNVSTLELGDSALYLCASSLEGSQPQHFGDGTRLSIL.

The chain links TRBV4-2 to TRBJ1-4; the match to TRBD1 covers 9 bases. V was pared by 4 bases and J by 5 bases, with 11 bases of the junction left unmatched. CDR3 length: 17 amino acids. The germline CDR1 and CDR2 sequences are LGHNA and YNFKEQ. The CDR3 here is CASSLSPLTGGNEKLFF. The CDR3 nucleotides read TGTGCCAGCAGCCTCTCTCCTTTGACAGGGGGGAATGAAAAACTGTTTTTT.

The gene calls are TRBV11-2 and TRBJ1-1, with TRBD1 matching 7 bases. The CDR3 is 15 amino acids. Germline lookup yields CDR1 SGHAT and CDR2 FQNNGV. Unmatched junction bases numbered 10, after V lost 5 bases and J lost 4 bases. CDR3 DNA: TGTGCCAGCAGCGGAGCCGGGACAGTCCCCACTGAAGCTTTCTTT. It specifies CASSGAGTVPTEAFF.